The 24 T cell receptor beta chains below were found in one sample sequenced in a study of identifying expanded T cells in peripheral blood (dated by TCRdb to about 2019). Libraries were constructed by the immunoSEQ multiplex PCR assay. TCRdb holds this immuneACCESS table with in-frame rearrangements only. Some clones are missing; in checked studies, unresolved V genes explain under half, and the rest has no known cause. Across this sample there are roughly 86,000 clones, with 70% to 90% seen only once. Roughly 4% of the sample is in the top ten clones. The sequenced sample consisted of blood. These receptor sequences come from a person between 18 and 69 years old in good health.

The chain uses TRBV15 and TRBJ2-2; the match to TRBD1 covers 7 bases. The germline CDR1 and CDR2 sequences are LNHNV and YYDKDF (reference sequence). CDR3 length: 16 residues. Unmatched junction bases numbered 8, after V lost 3 bases and J lost 4 bases. CDR3: CATSSTTGTATGELFF. CDR3 DNA sequence: TGTGCCACCAGCAGCACGACAGGGACGGCCACCGGGGAGCTGTTTTTT.

CDR3 region: CASSLKVGTEAFF. Written as DNA, the CDR3 is TGTGCCAGCAGCTTGAAGGTGGGCACTGAAGCTTTCTTT. V gene TRBV5-6 combines with J gene TRBJ1-1; no firm D call. The CDR3 sequence is 13 residues long. CDR1 and CDR2 from the germline V gene are SGHDT and YYEEEE. The germline V and J ends were trimmed by 1 base and 4 bases, with 8 bases remaining between them.

This clone was picked up one time. V is TRBV5-6 and J is TRBJ1-2; TRBD1 might be the D (5 bases). Germline V lookup: CDR1 SGHDT, CDR2 YYEEEE. Trimming pared 0 bases from V and 8 bases from J, leaving 11 bases between. The CDR3 sequence is 13 residues long. CDR3 DNA sequence: TGTGCCAGCAGCTTGGCCGAGGGGCACGGCTACACCTTC. This translates into CASSLAEGHGYTF.

This clone was found a few times. The J gene is TRBJ1-1, the V gene TRBV6-5; D is ambiguous. Germline CDR1 and CDR2: MNHEY and SVGAGI. V was clipped by 3 bases and J by 0 bases, with 11 bases between them. CDR3 size: 15 residues. The CDR3 DNA follows: TGTGCCAGCAGTTATGGGTGGGATATGAACACTGAAGCTTTCTTT. Translating gives CASSYGWDMNTEAFF.

V is TRBV9 and J is TRBJ1-4; 7 bases are a match to TRBD1. The CDR3 runs 14 residues. In germline, CDR1 is SGDLS, CDR2 YYNGEE. The ends lost 0 bases at V and 7 bases at J; junction bases unmatched: 3. The CDR3 DNA sequence: TGTGCCAGCAGCGTAGGGAGGACAGGTGAAAAACTGTTTTTT. It specifies CASSVGRTGEKLFF.

The J gene is TRBJ1-1, the V gene TRBV15, with a weak D call TRBD1 (5 bases). Germline V gene data show CDR1 as LNHNV and CDR2 as YYDKDF (reference sequence). With 1 base removed from V and 5 bases from J, the gap between germline ends came to 14 bases. The CDR3 sequence is 15 residues long. CDR3 sequence reads: CATSRAFGGRTEAFF. The CDR3 DNA is TGTGCCACCAGCAGAGCTTTCGGGGGGAGGACTGAAGCTTTCTTT.

The V call is TRBV30, the J call TRBJ1-3; the D gene is possibly TRBD1 (6 bases). The CDR3 consists of 18 residues. Germline V gene lookup returns CDR1 GTSNPN and CDR2 SVGIG (reference sequence). Deletions cut 1 base from V and 3 bases from J, with 22 bases between. CDR3: CAWSEFTGRYYGGNTIYF. The CDR3, as DNA: TGTGCCTGGAGTGAATTTACAGGGAGGTATTACGGTGGAAACACCATATATTTT.

This chain uses TRBV7-6 with TRBJ1-1, with D hard to call. The CDR3 extends over 13 amino acids. V lost 1 base and J lost 4, with 7 bases in between. Germline V CDR1 and CDR2: SGHVS, FNYEAQ. Here the CDR3 DNA reads TGTGCCAGCAGCTTAGGAACGGCCACTGAAGCTTTCTTT. Translated, it gives CASSLGTATEAFF.

CDR3 residues: CSVRGPGNTIYF. Written as DNA, the CDR3 is TGCAGCGTCAGGGGACCCGGAAACACCATATATTTT. This chain uses TRBV29-1 with TRBJ1-3; D perhaps matches TRBD1 (6 bases). The length of the CDR3 is 12 residues. The V gene lost 6 bases and the J gene lost 4 bases, with 10 bases spanning the gap. The germline CDR1 and CDR2 sequences are SQVTM and ANQGSEA.

The J gene is TRBJ2-7, the V gene TRBV6-5; D gene unclear. Germline V CDR1 and CDR2: MNHEY, SVGAGI. Trimming removed 2 bases at V and 2 bases at J, with 13 bases between. CDR3 length: 15 residues. The CDR3 region is CASSYRTAKPYEQYF. As DNA, the CDR3 is TGTGCCAGCAGTTACCGGACGGCGAAGCCCTACGAGCAGTACTTC.

The count of this clone is one. The CDR3 protein is CASSDTGYSTDTQYF. CDR3 in DNA: TGTGCCAGCAGCGACACAGGGTATAGCACAGATACGCAGTATTTT. This rearrangement joins TRBV11-3 to TRBJ2-3; possible D gene TRBD1, 6 bases. Germline V CDR1 and CDR2: SGHNT, YENEEA. V lost 5 bases, J lost 0 bases, and 12 bases lay in between. There are 15 residues in the CDR3.

CDR3 sequence: CASSLMVGEFSPLHF. The CDR3 DNA sequence: TGTGCCAGCAGCTTAATGGTAGGGGAGTTCTCACCCCTCCACTTT. This chain connects TRBV7-2 to TRBJ1-6, with D perhaps TRBD1 (5 bases). The CDR3 spans 15 residues. V gave up 2 bases and J gave up 10 bases, with 15 bases separating them. Germline CDR1 is SGHTA and CDR2 is FQGNSA. Filled out from reference TRBV7-2 and TRBJ1-6, the complete variable domain reads GAGVSQSPSNKVTEKGKDVELRCDPISGHTALYWYRQSLGQGLEFLIYFQGNSAPDKSGLPSDRFSAERTGGSVSTLTIQRTQQEDSAVYLCASSLMVGEFSPLHFGNGTRLTVT.

The gene calls are TRBV5-6 and TRBJ2-2; 8 nucleotides align to TRBD1. Trimming cost V 0 bases and J 2 bases; bases outside gene matches: 6. Germline CDR1 is SGHDT and CDR2 is YYEEEE. This CDR3 comprises 17 residues. The CDR3 coding sequence is TGTGCCAGCAGCTTGGTTGGGACAGGAGTTAACACCGGGGAGCTGTTTTTT. This codes for CASSLVGTGVNTGELFF.

The J gene is TRBJ1-2, the V gene TRBV15; D not certain. CDR1 is LNHNV, CDR2 YYDKDF, per germline (reference sequence). V lost 0 bases to trimming and J lost 4 bases, with 12 bases between them. CDR3 length: 15 amino acids. The CDR3 sequence is CATSRDLGEPYGYTF. CDR3 in DNA: TGTGCCACCAGCAGAGATCTTGGAGAACCCTATGGCTACACCTTC.

The CDR3 region is CASSLEAEQYF. CDR3 coding DNA: TGCGCCAGCAGCTTGGAGGCCGAGCAGTACTTC. The V and J genes are TRBV5-1 and TRBJ2-7, with D unresolved. The CDR3 is 11 amino acids. Germline values: CDR1 SGHRS, CDR2 YFSETQ. V was clipped by 0 bases and J by 6 bases, with 4 bases between them.

The CDR3 loop reads CASSGTGDDYGYTF. CDR3 DNA sequence: TGTGCCAGCAGCGGGACAGGGGACGACTATGGCTACACCTTC. The rearrangement uses TRBV6-1 and TRBJ1-2; 10 bases match TRBD1. The V segment lost 6 bases and the J segment 3 bases; nucleotides outside the gene matches: 4. The length of the CDR3 is 14 residues. Germline V lookup: CDR1 MNHNS, CDR2 SASEGT.

The rearrangement links TRBV5-6 to TRBJ2-1; no clear D. The germline CDR1 and CDR2 sequences are SGHDT and YYEEEE. Deletions cut 3 bases from V and 10 bases from J, with 8 bases between. The CDR3 has 11 residues. CDR3 nucleotide sequence: TGTGCCAGCAGCTGGGCCGGGGAGCAGTTCTTC. Translating it yields CASSWAGEQFF.

This clone was counted between two and nine times. This sequence joins TRBV7-9 and TRBJ2-3; D may be TRBD1 (6 bases). Trimming removed 4 bases from V and 0 bases from J, with 14 bases in between. The CDR3 is made up of 16 amino acids. Per germline, CDR1 SEHNR and CDR2 FQNEAQ (reference sequence). The DNA of the CDR3 is TGTGCCAGCAGCTCCACCAGGACAGCTAGCACAGATACGCAGTATTTT. This gives the protein CASSSTRTASTDTQYF.

The count of this clone is one. The V and J genes are TRBV30 and TRBJ1-2; possible D gene TRBD1, 5 bases. The CDR3 loop spans 18 amino acids. V was cut by 1 base and J by 9 bases, with 30 bases left in between. Germline V gene data show CDR1 as GTSNPN and CDR2 as SVGIG (reference sequence). The CDR3 nucleotides are TGTGCCTGGAGTGCGACCCGCGGATGGGGGAAATTTGGCGTGAGCTACACCTTC. Translated, it gives CAWSATRGWGKFGVSYTF. The complete variable domain, with remaining parts taken from reference TRBV30 and TRBJ1-2, reads SQTIHQWPATLVQPVGSPLSLECTVEGTSNPNLYWYRQAAGRGLQLLFYSVGIGQISSEVPQNLSASRPQDRQFILSSKKLLLSDSGFYLCAWSATRGWGKFGVSYTFGSGTRLTVV.

The chain has TRBV30 and TRBJ1-2; D not certain. The V gene lost 0 bases and the J gene lost 7 bases, with 9 bases spanning the gap. Germline CDR1 and CDR2: GTSNPN and SVGIG (reference sequence). The CDR3 has 12 residues. The CDR3 reads CAWSVWEPGYTF. The DNA of the CDR3 is TGTGCCTGGAGTGTATGGGAGCCTGGCTACACCTTC.

The rearrangement uses TRBV6-6 and TRBJ2-7; D ambiguous. Germline CDR1 reads MNHNY; CDR2 reads SVGAGI (reference sequence). V gave up 2 bases and J gave up 4 bases, with 6 bases separating them. This CDR3 has 12 residues. CDR3 sequence (DNA): TGTGCCAGCAGTTACACGTCTTACGAGCAGTACTTC. Translation gives CASSYTSYEQYF.

V usage is TRBV5-1 and J usage is TRBJ2-7, with a weak D call TRBD2 (5 bases). Germline CDR1 reads SGHRS; CDR2 reads YFSETQ. Trimming removed 0 bases from V and 5 bases from J, with 12 bases in between. The CDR3 loop spans 14 amino acids. CDR3 nucleotide sequence: TGCGCCAGCAGCTTGGCCTTACACGGGGACGAGCAGTACTTC. Translated: CASSLALHGDEQYF.

The chain joins TRBV19 to TRBJ1-2, with D possibly TRBD1 on 5 matching bases. The CDR3 is 14 residues long. V gave up 4 bases and J gave up 6 bases, with 15 bases separating them. CDR1 and CDR2 (germline): LNHDA, SQIVND (reference sequence). CDR3 region: CASSSLGQLNGYTF. CDR3 DNA sequence: TGTGCCAGTAGTAGCTTGGGGCAGTTAAATGGCTACACCTTC.

V gene TRBV28 combines with J gene TRBJ1-6; no firm D call. The CDR3 loop spans 14 amino acids. Germline values: CDR1 MDHEN, CDR2 SYDVKM. Trimming took 8 bases from V and 7 from J, leaving 15 bases between them. For the CDR3, the DNA is TGTGCCAGCGGAACGATAGCTTTAAATTCACCCCTCCACTTT. Translation gives CASGTIALNSPLHF.